The 7 T cell receptor beta chains reported below all come from one sample, sequenced in a study of T cell responses to AZD1222 COVID-19 vaccine. Profiled with immunoSEQ multiplex PCR; TCRdb holds only in-frame clones, not every one. This table has some 110,000 clones, 88% appearing once. Sequenced here: peripheral blood, sampled on day 0 of AZD1222 vaccination. These receptors originate from an adult in good health.

The rearrangement joins TRBV18 to TRBJ1-1, with D unclear. The CDR3 is made up of 14 amino acids. Germline V gives CDR1 KGHSH, CDR2 LQKENI. Between the trimmed V and J ends, which lost 6 bases and 1 base, there was a span of 12 bases. The CDR3 spells CASSPPGSNTEAFF. For the CDR3, the DNA is TGTGCCAGCTCCCCCCCCGGTTCGAACACTGAAGCTTTCTTT. The full variable domain, with the rest looked up from reference TRBV18 and TRBJ1-1, is NAGVMQNPRHLVRRRGQEARLRCSPMKGHSHVYWYRQLPEEGLKFMVYLQKENIIDESGMPKERFSAEFPKEGPSILRIQQVVRGDSAAYFCASSPPGSNTEAFFGQGTRLTVV.

In nucleotides, the CDR3 is TGTGCCAGCAGTCTACAGGGAAATAATTCACCCCTCCACTTT. Its protein is CASSLQGNNSPLHF. The gene calls are TRBV25-1 and TRBJ1-6; possible D gene TRBD1, 6 bases. With 5 bases removed from V and 5 bases from J, the gap between germline ends came to 10 bases. This CDR3 has 14 amino acids. The germline CDR1 and CDR2 sequences are MGHDK and SYGVNS.

The V call is TRBV5-1, the J call TRBJ2-7; 9 nucleotides line up with TRBD1. J lost 2 bases, V lost 3 bases, and 6 bases had no gene match. This CDR3 is 15 amino acids long. CDR1 and CDR2 (germline): SGHRS, YFSETQ. In nucleotides, the CDR3 is TGCGCCAGCAGCTCTCGTGGGACAGGGACCTACGAGCAGTACTTC. Translated, it gives CASSSRGTGTYEQYF.

The gene calls are TRBV7-9 and TRBJ1-2; 7 nucleotides align to TRBD1. Looked up from germline, CDR1 is SEHNR and CDR2 is FQNEAQ (reference sequence). The CDR3 is made up of 16 amino acids. The V segment lost 4 bases and the J segment 2 bases; nucleotides outside the gene matches: 10. In DNA form, the CDR3 reads TGTGCCAGCAGCTCGGACAGGCGAGGGGCCAACTATGGCTACACCTTC. Its translation is CASSSDRRGANYGYTF. The complete variable domain, with remaining parts taken from reference TRBV7-9 and TRBJ1-2, reads DTGVSQNPRHKITKRGQNVTFRCDPISEHNRLYWYRQTLGQGPEFLTYFQNEAQLEKSRLLSDRFSAERPKGSFSTLEIQRTEQGDSAMYLCASSSDRRGANYGYTFGSGTRLTVV.

The rearrangement joins TRBV27 to TRBJ1-5; D may be TRBD1 (6 bases). The V gene's germline CDR1 is MNHEY and CDR2 SMNVEV (reference sequence). The CDR3 contains 13 residues. Trimming stripped 7 bases from V and 8 bases from J, with 15 bases between. The DNA of the CDR3 is TGTGCCAGCACTTTTACCAGGGGTGAGCCCCAGCATTTT. Its protein product is CASTFTRGEPQHF.

The chain recombines TRBV11-2 with TRBJ2-1; TRBD2 matches at 8 bases. Looked up from germline, CDR1 is SGHAT and CDR2 is FQNNGV. J was trimmed by 9 bases and V by 1 base; bases with no gene match: 5. The CDR3 loop spans 14 amino acids. DNA for the CDR3: TGTGCCAGCAGCTTAGGGGGGACTAGGACTGAGCAGTTCTTC. This codes for CASSLGGTRTEQFF.

The rearrangement links TRBV7-2 to TRBJ2-7; maybe TRBD1 (5 bases). Germline V lookup: CDR1 SGHTA, CDR2 FQGNSA. The CDR3 loop spans 17 amino acids. Trimming took off 5 bases at V and 1 base at J, with 21 bases between the two ends. The CDR3 nucleotides are TGTGCCAGCAGCGTAGGGGTCGGCACGCACCTTTCCTACGAGCAGTACTTC. Translated, it gives CASSVGVGTHLSYEQYF.